The clone carrying this T cell receptor beta chain was detected a few times. The antigen remains unidentified. CDR3 length: 15 residues. Trimming took off 6 bases at V and 14 bases at J, with 23 bases between the two ends. The germline V gene has CDR1 MDHEN and CDR2 SYDVKM. This specimen belongs to a study of glioma-infiltrating T cells after dendritic cell vaccination. The wider study: Autologous tumor lysate-pulsed dendritic cell vaccination was given between the early 2000s and the early 2010s.

Study conclusions and caveats: No direct clonality-survival link was found; a diverse polyclonal response may matter.

TCRdb keeps only in-frame clones here, not all; method: immunoSEQ multiplex PCR. The repertoire has 93,000 or so clones, 81% of them found once; the top ten carry approximately 12%. J is TRBJ1-6 and V is TRBV28, with TRBD1 as a possible D gene (5 bases). This receptor was obtained from a human donor with glioblastoma. Sequencing was performed on blood, taken before dendritic cell vaccination. The CDR3 spells CASRPHRDRESALHF. The CDR3 coding sequence is TGTGCCAGCAGACCCCACCGGGACCGGGAGTCGGCCCTCCACTTT.